This TCR beta chain came from a study of blood T cell repertoires in COVID-19. This CDR3 is built from 15 residues. V lost 8 bases and J lost 0; bases outside the gene matches: 9. Per germline, CDR1 LNHNV and CDR2 YYDKDF (reference sequence). Original processing notes: Amplifying reference gene primers gave estimates of nucleated cell counts. Some clones are missing from TCRdb's copy, which holds only in-frame ones; the method was immunoSEQ multiplex PCR. Clone size and the V and J calls come from that table; the DNA yielded D and trimming. The sample shows around 230,000 clones, about 82% of them seen only once.

This TCR was sampled from a man aged 45-65 years with COVID-19, enrolled during active disease. Sequenced material: peripheral blood. This chain connects TRBV15 to TRBJ1-2; TRBD1 matches at 7 bases. DNA of the CDR3: TGTGCCACCGAGAGCCGACAGGGACCTAACTATGGCTACACCTTC. Protein: CATESRQGPNYGYTF.